This TCR beta chain derives from a study of PD-L1 blockade in urothelial cancer. The overall study: Patients initiated atezolizumab at some point between 2013 and 2015 at 1,200 mg intravenously every 3 weeks. Median blood clonality was roughly 0.074, with around 83,000 unique TCRs.

This clone was observed once. The antigen is unknown. Data came from immunoSEQ multiplex PCR; TCRdb stores just in-frame clones and leaves some out. This table holds just under 65,000 clones, roughly 77% found once. J was trimmed by 3 bases and V by 5 bases; bases with no gene match: 12. In germline, CDR1 is SGHAT, CDR2 FQNNGV. The CDR3 contains 17 residues. As for time point: pretreatment peripheral blood. General study points: Clonality of blood TCR below the median before treatment predicted better survival.

This TCR was recovered from a man in his 70s with urothelial cancer. Sequencing used PBMCs, obtained around atezolizumab (anti-PD-L1) treatment. The chain joins TRBV11-2 to TRBJ2-7; 11 nucleotides agree with TRBD1. In DNA form, the CDR3 reads TGTGCCAGCAGCCCGAGGACAGGGGGCCTTATAGACTACGAGCAGTACTTC. Translating gives CASSPRTGGLIDYEQYF.